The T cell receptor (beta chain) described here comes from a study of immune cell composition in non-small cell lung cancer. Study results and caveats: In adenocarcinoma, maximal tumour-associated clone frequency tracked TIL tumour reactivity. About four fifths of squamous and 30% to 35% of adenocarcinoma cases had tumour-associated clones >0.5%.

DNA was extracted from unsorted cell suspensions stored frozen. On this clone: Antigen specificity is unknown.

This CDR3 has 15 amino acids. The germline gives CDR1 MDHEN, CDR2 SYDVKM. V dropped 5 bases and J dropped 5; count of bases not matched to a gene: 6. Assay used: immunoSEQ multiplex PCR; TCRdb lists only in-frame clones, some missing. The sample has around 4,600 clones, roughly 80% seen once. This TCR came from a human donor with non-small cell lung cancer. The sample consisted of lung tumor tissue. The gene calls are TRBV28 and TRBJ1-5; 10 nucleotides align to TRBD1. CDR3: CASSATGGNYQPQHF. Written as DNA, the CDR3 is TGTGCCAGCAGTGCGACAGGGGGCAATTATCAGCCCCAGCATTTT.